Listed here are 7 T cell receptor beta chains from one sample, sequenced in a study of T-cell memory formation after mild COVID-19. TCRdb reanalysed the 5' RACE reads using MiXCR and keeps one entry per CDR3 protein. The sample shows some 350,000 distinct CDR3 sequences, approximately 16% of them seen only once. The sample consisted of PBMCs or a T cell subset sorted from them (not recorded which). The receptors were sampled from a man between 18 and 29 years old who had mild COVID-19 (a few samples of this study predate the infection). Cell type and time point are not known.

The chain employs TRBV30 and TRBJ1-1; D gene unclear. Germline V gene sequence: CDR1 GTSNPN, CDR2 SVGIG (reference sequence). The CDR3 has 11 residues. V shed 7 bases and J shed 0 bases, with 6 bases lying between them. This CDR3 is CALTLNTEAFF. The CDR3 DNA sequence: TGTGCCTTGACTCTGAACACTGAAGCTTTCTTT.

This chain uses TRBV7-7 with TRBJ2-1; 7 bases are shared with TRBD2. The CDR3 length is 17 residues. With 4 bases clipped from V and 9 bases from J, the junction kept 18 bases outside the gene matches. Per the germline V gene, CDR1 is SSHAT and CDR2 is FNYEAQ (reference sequence). The CDR3 sequence is CASSSVLGEPSGGEQFF. Here the CDR3 DNA reads TGTGCCAGCAGCTCCGTGCTCGGGGAACCGTCGGGAGGTGAGCAGTTCTTC.

This clonotype appeared many times. The chain links TRBV5-1 to TRBJ1-4; 7 bases agree with TRBD1. The length of the CDR3 is 16 residues. The germline V gene has CDR1 SGHRS and CDR2 YFSETQ. V trimming: 4 bases; J trimming: 8 bases; junction bases outside the gene matches: 14. The CDR3 here is CASSNTIQGSGEKLFF. The CDR3 DNA reads TGCGCCAGCAGCAACACGATACAGGGGTCGGGGGAAAAACTGTTTTTT.

The V call is TRBV7-8, the J call TRBJ1-1; 10 bases match TRBD1. The CDR3 is made up of 15 amino acids. Germline lookup yields CDR1 SGHVS and CDR2 FQNEAQ. The ends lost 10 bases at V and 1 base at J; junction bases unmatched: 9. The DNA for the CDR3 is TGTGCCACCCGGAGGGGGACAGGGGAGAACACTGAAGCTTTCTTT. Residues: CATRRGTGENTEAFF.

This clonotype was observed a handful of times. The chain recombines TRBV4-3 with TRBJ2-3; D not resolved. The CDR3 spans 17 residues. CDR1 LGHNA and CDR2 YSLEER come from the germline V gene. Trimming left V 1 base short and J 2 bases short, with 16 bases between. CDR3 bases: TGCGCCAGCAGCCAAGGTTCACGCAGTGGGGTCACAGATACGCAGTATTTT. It specifies CASSQGSRSGVTDTQYF.

This chain uses TRBV5-1 with TRBJ1-1; 11 bases line up with TRBD1. J was trimmed by 4 bases and V by 2 bases; bases with no gene match: 7. This CDR3 is built from 16 residues. The germline CDR1 and CDR2 sequences are SGHRS and YFSETQ. Here the CDR3 reads CASSFFSGTGGTEAFF. As DNA, the CDR3 is TGCGCCAGCAGCTTTTTCTCCGGGACAGGGGGCACTGAAGCTTTCTTT.

The gene calls are TRBV2 and TRBJ1-1; no definite D call. The CDR3 loop spans 11 amino acids. V was trimmed by 1 base and J by 10 bases, leaving 7 bases between them. Germline V gene lookup returns CDR1 SNHLY and CDR2 FYNNEI. The CDR3 protein is CASSEEGVAFF. The CDR3 DNA reads as TGTGCCAGCAGTGAAGAGGGTGTAGCTTTCTTT.